This TCR beta chain was sequenced in a study of regulatory T cells in long-lasting Graves disease. The length of the CDR3 is 15 residues. Trimming stripped 4 bases from V and 3 bases from J, with 17 bases between. Germline V CDR1 and CDR2: SGHDT, YYEEEE. Time point defined: newly diagnosed GD, antithyroid drugs for less than 3 months. From RNA extracted from PBMCs, the TCR library was made. The sample holds a few counts of this clonotype. Its antigen remains unidentified. Through Arm-PCR of CDR3 regions and iRepertoire HTBI primers, TCR beta libraries were built. TCRdb called the multiplex PCR reads again in MiXCR, with one record for every CDR3 protein. Among about 420,000 distinct CDR3 sequences listed, roughly 17% were seen once. Whole-study findings and limits: It was in persistent disease that TRBV28, TRBJ1-2 and TRBJ2-5 were favored. The work looked only at peripheral blood and did not look at thyroid tissue.

The same sample was also studied in work on T cells in Graves' hyperthyroidism and ophthalmopathy. Per that study: Prediction of ophthalmopathy progression came a median approximately 6.5 months pre-onset.

The rearrangement uses TRBV5-6 and TRBJ2-7, with a tentative D call TRBD2 (5 bases). The sequenced sample was peripheral blood mononuclear cells (PBMCs), obtained at new diagnosis, from a patient treated with antithyroid drugs. This clonotype originated in a woman in her late teens or twenties with Graves disease. The chain's CDR3 is CASSQPPGGNYEQYF. CDR3 sequence (DNA): TGTGCCAGCAGCCAACCTCCCGGAGGTAACTACGAGCAGTACTTC.